Each of the 8 T cell receptor beta chains below was sequenced from the same sample in a study of cytomegalovirus exposure and HLA in healthy donors (dated by TCRdb to the late 2010s). Library preparation used the immunoSEQ multiplex PCR assay. A mixture of 60 forward primers for TCR Vbeta segments and 13 reverse primers for TCR Jbeta segments was used in the multiplex PCR. The clones in this table, taken by TCRdb from immuneACCESS, are in-frame only. Not every clone is retained; where verified, under half of the shortfall comes from an unresolved V gene, and the cause of the rest is unknown. The sample records 200,000 to 250,000 clones, 70% to 90% of which are singletons. Of the sample, over 1% is held by the ten largest clones. Material: PBMCs. These receptors all come from a human donor in good health.

The J gene is TRBJ2-7, the V gene TRBV28; 13 nucleotides match TRBD2. This CDR3 has 14 amino acids. Germline V gene data show CDR1 as MDHEN and CDR2 as SYDVKM. The ends lost 4 bases at V and 4 bases at J; junction bases unmatched: 1. Here the CDR3 reads CASSSTSGRYEQYF. The CDR3 DNA is TGTGCCAGCAGTTCGACTAGCGGGAGGTACGAGCAGTACTTC. The entire variable domain, with the rest obtained from reference TRBV28 and TRBJ2-7, is as follows: DVKVTQSSRYLVKRTGEKVFLECVQDMDHENMFWYRQDPGLGLRLIYFSYDVKMKEKGDIPEGYSVSREKKERFSLILESASTNQTSMYLCASSSTSGRYEQYFGPGTRLTVT.

This chain connects TRBV28 to TRBJ1-2; tentatively, D is TRBD1 (6 bases). With 5 bases removed from V and 5 bases from J, the gap between germline ends came to 15 bases. Germline V gene data show CDR1 as MDHEN and CDR2 as SYDVKM. The CDR3 contains 14 residues. The DNA for the CDR3 is TGTGCCAGCAGTCCACCAAGGACAGTTTATGGCTACACCTTC. This encodes CASSPPRTVYGYTF.

The genes are TRBV19 and TRBJ2-5; D may be TRBD2 (5 bases). V was trimmed by 3 bases and J by 4 bases, leaving 12 bases between them. Germline CDR1 LNHDA, CDR2 SQIVND (reference sequence). CDR3 length equals 14 residues. For the CDR3, the DNA is TGTGCCAGTAGTATGGGTGGCGGGCGAGAGACCCAGTACTTC. This sequence encodes CASSMGGGRETQYF.

The chain couples TRBV18 to TRBJ2-5; 10 bases are a match to TRBD2. CDR1 is KGHSH and CDR2 is LQKENI in the germline V gene. This CDR3 region has 16 residues. Trimming at V came to 3 bases and at J to 2 bases, leaving 6 bases not matched to a gene. CDR3 coding DNA: TGTGCCAGCTCACCTATAGGGACTAGCGTACAAGAGACCCAGTACTTC. Translated, it gives CASSPIGTSVQETQYF.

The chain carries TRBV25-1 and TRBJ2-5; a weak D match, TRBD1 (5 bases). The CDR3 loop spans 14 amino acids. V was trimmed by 8 bases and J by 2 bases, leaving 15 bases between them. Germline V gene data show CDR1 as MGHDK and CDR2 as SYGVNS. The CDR3 DNA reads as TGTGCCAGCGGCAGGTGGGGCAGGCAAGAGACCCAGTACTTC. Residues: CASGRWGRQETQYF.

This chain links TRBV18 with TRBJ2-2; 7 positions match TRBD2. V gave up 6 bases and J gave up 6 bases; unmatched junction bases: 10. CDR3 length equals 15 residues. Per germline, CDR1 KGHSH and CDR2 LQKENI. CDR3 region: CASSPAGEVPGELFF. CDR3 DNA: TGTGCCAGCTCCCCTGCGGGAGAGGTTCCCGGGGAGCTGTTTTTT.

This clone was detected only once. The chain uses TRBV28 and TRBJ1-2; TRBD1 matches 8 bases. This CDR3 comprises 14 residues. The germline V gene has CDR1 MDHEN and CDR2 SYDVKM. J gave up 6 bases and V 6 bases, and 9 bases lay outside the gene matches. As DNA, the CDR3 is TGTGCCAGCAGAGGAACCGGGACAGGCCATGGCTACACCTTC. Residues: CASRGTGTGHGYTF.

This clone was counted a few times. The V and J genes are TRBV19 and TRBJ1-5, with 9 bases fitting TRBD1. From germline, CDR1 is LNHDA and CDR2 SQIVND (reference sequence). The CDR3 is 17 amino acids. With V trimmed by 7 bases and J by 1 base, 11 bases remained unmatched. In nucleotides, the CDR3 is TGTGCCAGTATCCCCACGCCGGGACAGGGAAGCAATCAGCCCCAGCATTTT. Amino acids: CASIPTPGQGSNQPQHF.